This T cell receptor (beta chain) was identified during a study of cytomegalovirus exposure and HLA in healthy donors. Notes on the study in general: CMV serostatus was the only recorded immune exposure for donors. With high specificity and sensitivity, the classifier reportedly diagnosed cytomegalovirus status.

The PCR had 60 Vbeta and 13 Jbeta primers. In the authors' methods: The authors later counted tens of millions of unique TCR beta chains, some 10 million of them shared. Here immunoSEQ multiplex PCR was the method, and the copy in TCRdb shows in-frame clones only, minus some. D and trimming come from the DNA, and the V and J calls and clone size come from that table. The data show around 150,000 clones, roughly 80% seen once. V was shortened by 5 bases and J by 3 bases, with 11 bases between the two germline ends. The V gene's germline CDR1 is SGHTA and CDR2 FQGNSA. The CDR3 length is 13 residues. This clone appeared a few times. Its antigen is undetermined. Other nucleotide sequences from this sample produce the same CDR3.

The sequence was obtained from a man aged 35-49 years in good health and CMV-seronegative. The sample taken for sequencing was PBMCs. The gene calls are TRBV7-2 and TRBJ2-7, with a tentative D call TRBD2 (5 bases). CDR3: CASSPNGGYEQYF. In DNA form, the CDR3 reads TGTGCCAGCAGCCCCAACGGAGGCTACGAGCAGTACTTC.